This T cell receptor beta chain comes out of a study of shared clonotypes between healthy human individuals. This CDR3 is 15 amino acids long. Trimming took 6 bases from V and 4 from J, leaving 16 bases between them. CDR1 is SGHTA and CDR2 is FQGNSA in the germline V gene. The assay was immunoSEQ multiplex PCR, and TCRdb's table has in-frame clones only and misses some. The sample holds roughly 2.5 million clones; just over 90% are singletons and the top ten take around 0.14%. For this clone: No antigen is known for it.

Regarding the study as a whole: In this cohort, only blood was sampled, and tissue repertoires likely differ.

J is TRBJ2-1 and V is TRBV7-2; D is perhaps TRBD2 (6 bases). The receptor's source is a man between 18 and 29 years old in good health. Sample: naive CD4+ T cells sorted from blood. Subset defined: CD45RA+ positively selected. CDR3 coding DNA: TGTGCCAGCAGTCTCGGGACTGATCTATACAATGAGCAGTTCTTC. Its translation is CASSLGTDLYNEQFF.